This passage covers 10 T cell receptor beta chains from one sample sequenced in a study of metastatic and nonmetastatic thyroid tumors. Through MiXCR, TCRdb re-clonotyped the PCR reads. Here the sample spans 50,000 or so clones, approximately 19% being singletons. Patients were all untreated before their thyroid surgery. Sequencing input: blood. These receptors came from a female donor with papillary thyroid cancer or a benign thyroid nodule (not recorded which). Some clones in this sample may be carry-over from other donors' samples.

For this clone: The CDR3 end shows no conserved phenylalanine or tryptophan, and so a read error is likely. This rearrangement joins TRBV6-1 to TRBJ1-2; D gene uncertain. V lost 7 bases to trimming and J lost 3 bases, with 21 bases between them. CDR1 and CDR2 (germline): MNHNS, SASEGT. There are 16 residues in the CDR3. The chain's CDR3 is CASNRRTAEGHYGYTL. Here the CDR3 DNA reads TGTGCCAGCAACCGCAGGACGGCCGAAGGGCACTATGGCTACACCTTA.

The chain is built from TRBV28 and TRBJ2-1; TRBD2 agrees at 13 bases. Germline assignment: CDR1 MDHEN and CDR2 SYDVKM. Trimming cost V 5 bases and J 7 bases; bases outside gene matches: 2. The CDR3 consists of 14 residues. The CDR3 DNA reads as TGTGCCAGCAGTCCGGGACTAGCGGGAAATGAGCAGTTCTTC. Translated: CASSPGLAGNEQFF.

Ten or more counts support this clone. A much more abundant neighbour one base away suggests this may be a read error. Other nucleotide sequences from this sample produce the same CDR3. The CDR3 DNA reads TGTGCCAGCAGACAGCAGGGGAACACGGAAGCTTTCTTT. It translates to CASRQQGNTEAFF. This chain uses TRBV6-1 with TRBJ1-1; tentatively, D is TRBD1 (6 bases). CDR1 is MNHNS and CDR2 is SASEGT in the germline V gene. The CDR3 has 13 amino acids.

This clone came up many times. The chain recombines TRBV7-2 with TRBJ2-7; the D gene is possibly TRBD2 (5 bases). Germline CDR1 and CDR2: SGHTA and FQGNSA. CDR3 size: 15 residues. V lost 1 base and J 6 bases, leaving 16 bases between the germline ends. Written as DNA, the CDR3 is TGTGCCAGCAGCTTAGGAGGGCTTGTAGGGCGCGAGCAGTACTTC. Translation gives CASSLGGLVGREQYF.

This clone was detected only a few times. The chain has TRBV28 and TRBJ1-6; no definite D call. The CDR3 runs to 12 residues. CDR1 and CDR2 from the germline V gene are MDHEN and SYDVKM. Trimming removed 6 bases at V and 7 bases at J, with 7 bases between. CDR3 amino acids: CASSPFNSPLHF. The CDR3 nucleotides read TGTGCCAGCAGCCCCTTCAATTCACCCCTCCACTTT.

Turning to this clone: One base away lies a much larger clone, so this may be a sequencing read error. The chain combines TRBV7-2 with TRBJ2-5; 7 bases map to TRBD1. Trimming removed 0 bases from V and 4 bases from J; junction bases left unmatched: 14. Per germline, CDR1 SGHTA and CDR2 FQGNSA. This CDR3 has 18 amino acids. This CDR3 reads CASSLAKGGQSGRETQYF. The CDR3 DNA follows: TGTGCCAGCAGCTTAGCTAAAGGGGGCCAAAGTGGACGAGAGACCCAGTACTTC.

The rearrangement uses TRBV5-1 and TRBJ1-4, with a tentative D call TRBD1 (5 bases). This CDR3 has 14 amino acids. Germline values: CDR1 SGHRS, CDR2 YFSETQ. Trimming left V 4 bases short and J 4 bases short, with 11 bases between. This CDR3 reads CASSTRGYNEKLFF. CDR3 nucleotide sequence: TGCGCCAGCAGCACAAGGGGATATAATGAAAAACTGTTTTTT.

This clone was counted at least ten times. This sequence joins TRBV4-2 and TRBJ2-7, with a weak D call TRBD2 (5 bases). In germline, CDR1 is LGHNA, CDR2 YNFKEQ. Trimming pared 1 base from V and 0 bases from J, leaving 10 bases between. The length of the CDR3 is 15 residues. The CDR3 DNA is TGTGCCAGCAGCCAAGTTTTGGGGAGCTCCTACGAGCAGTACTTC. Translated: CASSQVLGSSYEQYF.

This clone was observed many times. CDR3 DNA sequence: TGCGCCAGCAGTGTAGCCAGCGCCAATGAGCAGTTCTTC. Residues: CASSVASANEQFF. The chain links TRBV10-1 to TRBJ2-1; D is unclear. The CDR3 extends over 13 amino acids. The germline CDR1 and CDR2 sequences are WNHNN and SYGVQD (reference sequence). V lost 4 bases and J 6 bases, leaving 10 bases between the germline ends.

The chain has TRBV16 and TRBJ2-3, with TRBD2 matching over 8 bases. The CDR3 covers 19 residues. V shed 3 bases, J shed 6 bases, and the junction held 20 bases outside the gene matches. CDR1 is KGHSY, CDR2 FQNENV, per germline. This chain's CDR3 is CASSHTVRILAAHGDTQYF. CDR3 DNA sequence: TGTGCCAGCAGCCATACGGTACGAATACTAGCGGCCCACGGTGATACGCAGTATTTT.